The 3 T cell receptor beta chains below come from one sample, sequenced in a study of blood T cells in healthy people across ages (dated by TCRdb to about 2015). The library was built by means of 5' RACE. The data were produced on an Illumina HiSeq 2500. A second PCR of roughly 6 to 11 cycles was run with a J-beta primer mix and a sample-barcoded 5' primer. TCRdb trimmed the raw reads at Q25, called clones with MiXCR and kept productive beta chains. CDR3 protein sequences are deduplicated, and each keeps its most common genes and DNA. The sample contains about 640,000 distinct CDR3 sequences, around three fifths of them found a single time. The ten top clones hold over 30% of the sample. Sequenced: blood. All receptors come from a man aged 55 to 70 in good health.

This clonotype was counted between two and nine times. This chain links TRBV20-1 with TRBJ2-5; 8 bases line up with TRBD1. The trim removed 3 bases at V and 7 bases at J, leaving 10 bases unmatched. Germline CDR1 DFQATT, CDR2 SNEGSKA (reference sequence). The CDR3 runs to 14 residues. CDR3 residues: CSARDRQGTWTQYF. The CDR3 bases are TGCAGTGCTAGGGACCGACAGGGGACTTGGACCCAGTACTTC.

The CDR3 here is CASSQRRGTDTQYF. The CDR3 coding sequence is TGTGCCAGCAGCCAGAGAAGGGGCACAGATACGCAGTATTTT. The gene calls are TRBV3-1 and TRBJ2-3, with no clear D. V dropped 3 bases and J dropped 1 base, with 8 bases sitting between them. Germline assignment: CDR1 LGHDT and CDR2 YNNKEL (reference sequence). This CDR3 contains 14 residues.

With respect to this clonotype: An end of the junction differs from the germline gene, which may be a read error. V usage is TRBV4-1 and J usage is TRBJ2-4, with a tentative D call TRBD1 (5 bases). Per the germline V gene, CDR1 is MGHRA and CDR2 is YSYEKL. The CDR3 length is 15 residues. CDR3 sequence (DNA): TGCGCCAACAGCCAAGATCAGGGAACCAAAAACATTCAGTACTTC. Translated: CANSQDQGTKNIQYF.